This is a list of T cell receptor beta chains from one sample in a study of cytomegalovirus exposure and HLA in healthy donors. Method: immunoSEQ multiplex PCR; TCRdb's copy keeps in-frame clones and lacks some. The sample lists about 77,000 clones; nearly 80% were seen once. Sequencing input: PBMCs. These TCRs come from a man in his forties in good health and CMV-seronegative. CDR3s include the opening cysteine and the closing phenylalanine or tryptophan. A D gene is named only where the DNA matches it firmly. Clone size is given for some rows only: seen once, a few or many times, or a class if the clone is expanded.

d_gene	len	v_gene	abundance	j_gene	CDR3aa	CDR3nt
TRBD1	14	TRBV5-1	NA	TRBJ1-2	CASSSPGGAGGYTF	TGCGCCAGCAGCTCACCAGGGGGCGCGGGGGGCTACACCTTC
TRBD2	10	TRBV29-1	NA	TRBJ2-3	CSVGGDTQYF	TGCAGCGTCGGGGGGGATACGCAGTATTTT
NA	15	TRBV30	NA	TRBJ1-4	CAWSVGATTNEKLFF	TGTGCCTGGAGTGTAGGGGCAACAACTAATGAAAAACTGTTTTTT
NA	13	TRBV19	NA	TRBJ1-2	CASSIDGAYGYTF	TGTGCCAGTAGTATAGATGGGGCCTATGGCTACACCTTC
TRBD1	17	TRBV4-2	NA	TRBJ2-2	CASSPTAGQGSTGELFF	TGTGCCAGCAGCCCCACCGCTGGACAGGGGAGCACCGGGGAGCTGTTTTTT
TRBD2	13	TRBV9	few	TRBJ2-7	CASSAGLASEQYF	TGTGCCAGCAGCGCCGGACTAGCATCCGAGCAGTACTTC
NA	13	TRBV7-3	NA	TRBJ1-2	CASSLRSGDGYTF	TGTGCCAGCAGCTTACGGTCAGGGGACGGCTACACCTTC
NA	15	TRBV6-1	NA	TRBJ2-3	CASTAQQGYTDTQYF	TGTGCCAGCACGGCCCAGCAGGGCTACACAGATACGCAGTATTTT
TRBD1	14	TRBV10-2	NA	TRBJ1-4	CASRDRGPNEKLFF	TGCGCCAGCAGGGACAGGGGGCCCAATGAAAAACTGTTTTTT
NA	14	TRBV6-1	NA	TRBJ2-3	CASSLGQHTDTQYF	TGTGCCAGCAGTCTAGGACAGCACACAGATACGCAGTATTTT
TRBD1	15	TRBV5-5	NA	TRBJ1-4	CASSYKQGAPEKLFF	TGTGCCAGCAGCTACAAGCAGGGGGCGCCTGAAAAACTGTTTTTT
NA	12	TRBV18	NA	TRBJ1-2	CASSGAFYGYTF	TGTGCCAGCTCAGGAGCTTTCTATGGCTACACCTTC
NA	15	TRBV5-6	NA	TRBJ1-1	CASSLTEIMNTEAFF	TGTGCCAGCAGCCTGACAGAGATCATGAACACTGAAGCTTTCTTT
TRBD2	14	TRBV5-1	NA	TRBJ2-2	CASSPRTRSGELFF	TGCGCCAGCAGCCCTCGGACTAGATCCGGGGAGCTGTTTTTT
TRBD1	15	TRBV7-8	NA	TRBJ2-7	CASSTRQGPSYEQYF	TGTGCCAGCAGCACCAGACAGGGACCCTCCTACGAGCAGTACTTC
NA	15	TRBV9	few	TRBJ2-1	CASSPLSYASNEQFF	TGTGCCAGCAGCCCTTTGAGCTACGCCTCCAATGAGCAGTTCTTC
NA	13	TRBV29-1	NA	TRBJ2-7	CSVGTQGDGEQYF	TGCAGCGTTGGAACACAGGGAGACGGCGAGCAGTACTTC
NA	13	TRBV10-2	once	TRBJ2-7	CASSQTGAYEQYF	TGCGCCAGCAGCCAGACAGGAGCCTACGAGCAGTACTTC